This T cell receptor beta chain was sequenced during a study of cytomegalovirus exposure and HLA in healthy donors. The V gene end was trimmed by 2 bases and the J gene end by 2 bases; junction bases not matched to a gene: 7. This CDR3 region has 16 residues. The germline gives CDR1 SGHTS, CDR2 YDEGEE. Study-wide results and caveats: With further analysis later on, most CMV-associated TCR beta chains appeared HLA-restricted.

PCR used 60 Vbeta primers and 13 Jbeta primers. Data came from immunoSEQ multiplex PCR; TCRdb stores just in-frame clones and leaves some out. The profile covers 130,000 to 150,000 clones, with approximately 80% appearing a single time and approximately 9.7% taken by the ten largest. Points on this clone: Its antigen is unknown.

This clonotype originated in a woman aged 55-70 years in good health and CMV-seropositive. The V and J genes are TRBV5-8 and TRBJ2-3, with 8 positions matching TRBD1. Material for sequencing was PBMCs. The CDR3 sequence: CASSLISGGPTDTQYF. In nucleotides, the CDR3 is TGTGCCAGCAGCTTAATCTCAGGGGGCCCCACAGATACGCAGTATTTT.